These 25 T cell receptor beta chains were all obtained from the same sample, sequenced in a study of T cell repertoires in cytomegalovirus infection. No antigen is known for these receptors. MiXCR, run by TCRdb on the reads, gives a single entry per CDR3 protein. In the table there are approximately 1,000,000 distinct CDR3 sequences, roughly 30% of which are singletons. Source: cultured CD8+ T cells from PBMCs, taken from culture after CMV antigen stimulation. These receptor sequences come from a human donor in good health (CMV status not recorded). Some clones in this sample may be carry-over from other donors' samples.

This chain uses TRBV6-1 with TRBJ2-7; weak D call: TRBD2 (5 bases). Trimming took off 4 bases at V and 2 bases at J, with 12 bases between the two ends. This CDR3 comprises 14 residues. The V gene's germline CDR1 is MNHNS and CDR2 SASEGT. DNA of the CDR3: TGTGCCAGCAGTGCGTTGGACGGGGCCTACGAGCAGTACGTC. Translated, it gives CASSALDGAYEQYV.

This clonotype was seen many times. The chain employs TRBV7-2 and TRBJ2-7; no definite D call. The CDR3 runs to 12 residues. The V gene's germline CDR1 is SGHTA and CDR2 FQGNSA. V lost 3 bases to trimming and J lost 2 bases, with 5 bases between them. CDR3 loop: CASSFTAYEQYF. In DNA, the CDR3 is TGTGCCAGCAGCTTCACAGCCTACGAGCAGTACTTC.

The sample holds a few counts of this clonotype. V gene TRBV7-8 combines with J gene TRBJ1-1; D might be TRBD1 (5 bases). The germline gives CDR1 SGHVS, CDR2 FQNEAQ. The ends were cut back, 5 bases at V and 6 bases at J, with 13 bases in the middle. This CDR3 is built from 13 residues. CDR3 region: CASSLMLGPEAFF. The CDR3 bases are TGTGCCAGCAGCCTTATGTTGGGGCCTGAAGCTTTCTTT.

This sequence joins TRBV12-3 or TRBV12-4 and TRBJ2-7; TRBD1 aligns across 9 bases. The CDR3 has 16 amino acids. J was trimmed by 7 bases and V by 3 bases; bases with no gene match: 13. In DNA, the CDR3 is TGTGCCAGCAGTTTCTGGACAGGGGCTGGCTTTAATGAGCAGTACTTC. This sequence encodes CASSFWTGAGFNEQYF.

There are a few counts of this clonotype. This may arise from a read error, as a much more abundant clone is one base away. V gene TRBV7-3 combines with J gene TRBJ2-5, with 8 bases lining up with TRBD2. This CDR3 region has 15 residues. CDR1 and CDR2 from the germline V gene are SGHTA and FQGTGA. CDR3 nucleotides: TGTGCCAACAGCTTTTCGGGGGGGGCCGGGGAGACCCAGTACTTC. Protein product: CANSFSGGAGETQYF.

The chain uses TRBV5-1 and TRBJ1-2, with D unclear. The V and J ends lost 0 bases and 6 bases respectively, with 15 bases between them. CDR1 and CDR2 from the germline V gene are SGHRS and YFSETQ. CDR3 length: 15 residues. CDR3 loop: CASSLAQTIRDGYTF. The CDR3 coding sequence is TGCGCCAGCAGCTTGGCGCAGACGATAAGGGATGGCTACACCTTC.

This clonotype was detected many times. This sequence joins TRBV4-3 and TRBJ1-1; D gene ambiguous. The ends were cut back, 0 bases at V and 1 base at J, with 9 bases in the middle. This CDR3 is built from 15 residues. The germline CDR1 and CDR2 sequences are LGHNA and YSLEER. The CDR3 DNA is TGCGCCAGCAGCCAAGATCGAAGTGGGAACACTGAAGCTTTCTTT. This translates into CASSQDRSGNTEAFF.

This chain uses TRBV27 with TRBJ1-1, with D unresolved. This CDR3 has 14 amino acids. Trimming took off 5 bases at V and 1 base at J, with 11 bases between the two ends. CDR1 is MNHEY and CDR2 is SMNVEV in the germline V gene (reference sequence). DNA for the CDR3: TGTGCCAGCAGTCATTGGGGAGCGAACACTGAAGCTTTCTTT. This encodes CASSHWGANTEAFF.

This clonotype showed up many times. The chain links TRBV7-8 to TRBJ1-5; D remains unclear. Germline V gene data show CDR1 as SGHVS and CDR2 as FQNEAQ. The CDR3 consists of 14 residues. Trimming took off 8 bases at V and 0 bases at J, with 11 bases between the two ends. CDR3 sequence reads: CASFEGYSNQPQHF. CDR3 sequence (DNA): TGTGCCAGCTTTGAAGGGTATAGCAATCAGCCCCAGCATTTT. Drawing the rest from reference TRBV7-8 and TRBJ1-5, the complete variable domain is GAGVSQSPRYKVAKRGQDVALRCDPISGHVSLFWYQQALGQGPEFLTYFQNEAQLDKSGLPSDRFFAERPEGSVSTLKIQRTQQEDSAVYLCASFEGYSNQPQHFGDGTRLSIL.

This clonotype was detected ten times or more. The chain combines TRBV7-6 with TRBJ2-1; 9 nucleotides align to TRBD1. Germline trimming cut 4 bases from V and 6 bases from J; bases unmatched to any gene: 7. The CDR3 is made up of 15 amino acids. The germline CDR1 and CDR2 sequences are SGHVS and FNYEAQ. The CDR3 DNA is TGTGCCAGCAGCTCACCGGGACAGGGTGGCAATGAGCAGTTCTTC. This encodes CASSSPGQGGNEQFF.

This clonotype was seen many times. In nucleotides, the CDR3 is TGTGCCAGCAGCCCTTCTGGACTCCTCCCCTACGAGCAGTACTTC. This gives the protein CASSPSGLLPYEQYF. The chain links TRBV7-2 to TRBJ2-7; the D gene is possibly TRBD2 (5 bases). The ends were cut back, 5 bases at V and 2 bases at J, with 16 bases in the middle. Looked up from germline, CDR1 is SGHTA and CDR2 is FQGNSA. The CDR3 spans 15 residues.

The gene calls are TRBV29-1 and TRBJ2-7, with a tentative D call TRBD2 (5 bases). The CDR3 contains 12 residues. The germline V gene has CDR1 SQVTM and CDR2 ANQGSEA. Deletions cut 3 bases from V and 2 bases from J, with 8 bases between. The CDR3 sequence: CSVDSGTYEQYF. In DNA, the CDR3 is TGCAGCGTTGATTCGGGAACCTACGAGCAGTACTTC.

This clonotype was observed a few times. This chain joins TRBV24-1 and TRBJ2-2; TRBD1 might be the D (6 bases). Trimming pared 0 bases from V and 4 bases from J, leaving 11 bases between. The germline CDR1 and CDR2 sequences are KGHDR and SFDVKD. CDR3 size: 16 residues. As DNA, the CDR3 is TGTGCCACCAGTGATTTGCAGCAGGGGAGCACCGGGGAGCTGTTTTTT. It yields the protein CATSDLQQGSTGELFF.

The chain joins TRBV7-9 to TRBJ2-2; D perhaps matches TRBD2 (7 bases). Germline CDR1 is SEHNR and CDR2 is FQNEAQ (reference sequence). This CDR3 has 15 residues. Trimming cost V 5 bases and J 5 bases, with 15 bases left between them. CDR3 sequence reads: CASSMGGAVTGELFF. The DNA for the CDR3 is TGTGCCAGCAGCATGGGGGGGGCCGTTACCGGGGAGCTGTTTTTT. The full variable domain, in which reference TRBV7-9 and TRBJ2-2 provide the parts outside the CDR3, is DTGVSQNPRHKITKRGQNVTFRCDPISEHNRLYWYRQTLGQGPEFLTYFQNEAQLEKSRLLSDRFSAERPKGSFSTLEIQRTEQGDSAMYLCASSMGGAVTGELFFGEGSRLTVL.

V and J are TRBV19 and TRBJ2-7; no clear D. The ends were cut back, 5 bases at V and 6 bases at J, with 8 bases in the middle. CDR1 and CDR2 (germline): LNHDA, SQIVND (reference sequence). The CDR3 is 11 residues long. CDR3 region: CASSFNGEQYF. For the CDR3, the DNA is TGTGCCAGTAGTTTTAACGGCGAGCAGTACTTC.

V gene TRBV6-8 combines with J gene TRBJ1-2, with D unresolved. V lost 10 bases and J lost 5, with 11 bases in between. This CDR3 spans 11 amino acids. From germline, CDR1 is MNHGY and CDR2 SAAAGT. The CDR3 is CATRNGYGYTF. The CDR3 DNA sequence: TGTGCCACCCGGAACGGTTATGGCTACACCTTC.

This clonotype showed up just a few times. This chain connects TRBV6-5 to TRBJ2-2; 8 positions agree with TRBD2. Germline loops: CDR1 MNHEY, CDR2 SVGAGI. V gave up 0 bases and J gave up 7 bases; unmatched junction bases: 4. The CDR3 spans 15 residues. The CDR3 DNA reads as TGTGCCAGCAGTTACTCGCCGGGGGGGAACGGGGAGCTGTTTTTT. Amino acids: CASSYSPGGNGELFF.

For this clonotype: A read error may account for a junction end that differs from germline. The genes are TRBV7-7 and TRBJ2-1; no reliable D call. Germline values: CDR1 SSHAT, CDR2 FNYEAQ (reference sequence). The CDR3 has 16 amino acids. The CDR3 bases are TGTGCTAGCAGCCCGTTTAAGGGCTCACGGGACAATGAGCAGTTCTTC. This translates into CASSPFKGSRDNEQFF.

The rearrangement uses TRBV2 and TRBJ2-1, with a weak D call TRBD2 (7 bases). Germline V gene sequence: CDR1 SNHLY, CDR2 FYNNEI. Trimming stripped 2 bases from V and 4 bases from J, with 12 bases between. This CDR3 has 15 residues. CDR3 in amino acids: CASSEIGGGYNEQFF. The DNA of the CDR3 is TGTGCCAGCAGTGAAATAGGGGGGGGTTACAATGAGCAGTTCTTC.

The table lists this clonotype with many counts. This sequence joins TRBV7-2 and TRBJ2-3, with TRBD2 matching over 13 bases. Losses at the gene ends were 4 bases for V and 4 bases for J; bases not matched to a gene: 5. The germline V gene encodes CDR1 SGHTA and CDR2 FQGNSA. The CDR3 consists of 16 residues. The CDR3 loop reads CASSSSGLAGADTQYF. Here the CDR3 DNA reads TGTGCCAGCAGCTCCTCCGGACTAGCGGGAGCAGATACGCAGTATTTT.

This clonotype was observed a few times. DNA of the CDR3: TGTGCCAGCAATGCCCGAGAGAACACTGAAGCTTTCTTT. This gives the protein CASNARENTEAFF. The chain uses TRBV2 and TRBJ1-1, with unresolved D. V was trimmed by 7 bases and J by 1 base, leaving 10 bases between them. Germline assignment: CDR1 SNHLY and CDR2 FYNNEI. This CDR3 is 13 amino acids long.

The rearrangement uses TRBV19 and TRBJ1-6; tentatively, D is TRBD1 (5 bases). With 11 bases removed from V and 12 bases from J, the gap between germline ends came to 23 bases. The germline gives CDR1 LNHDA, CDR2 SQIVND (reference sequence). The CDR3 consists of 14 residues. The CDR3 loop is CAVGRGSINQPLHF. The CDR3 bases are TGTGCCGTGGGGAGGGGCTCCATCAACCAACCCCTCCACTTT.

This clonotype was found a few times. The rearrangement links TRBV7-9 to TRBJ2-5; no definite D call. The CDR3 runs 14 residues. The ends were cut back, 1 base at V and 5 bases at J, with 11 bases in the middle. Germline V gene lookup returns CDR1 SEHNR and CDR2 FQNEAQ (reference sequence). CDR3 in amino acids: CASSLDRQSETQYF. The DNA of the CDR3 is TGTGCCAGCAGCTTAGATAGGCAATCGGAGACCCAGTACTTC.

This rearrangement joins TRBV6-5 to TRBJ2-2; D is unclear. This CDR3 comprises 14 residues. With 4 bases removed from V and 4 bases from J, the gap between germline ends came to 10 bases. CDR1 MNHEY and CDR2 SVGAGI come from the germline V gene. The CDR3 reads CASSFRVSTGELFF. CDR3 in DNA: TGTGCCAGCAGTTTTCGCGTGTCCACCGGGGAGCTGTTTTTT.

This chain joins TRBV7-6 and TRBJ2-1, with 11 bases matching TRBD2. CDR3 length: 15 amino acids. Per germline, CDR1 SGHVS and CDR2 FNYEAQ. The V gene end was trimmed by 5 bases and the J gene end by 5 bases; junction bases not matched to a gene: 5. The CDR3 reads CASSETSGDDNEQFF. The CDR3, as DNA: TGTGCCAGCAGCGAGACTAGCGGGGATGACAATGAGCAGTTCTTC. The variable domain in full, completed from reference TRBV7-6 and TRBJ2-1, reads GAGVSQSPRYKVTKRGQDVALRCDPISGHVSLYWYRQALGQGPEFLTYFNYEAQQDKSGLPNDRFSAERPEGSISTLTIQRTEQRDSAMYRCASSETSGDDNEQFFGPGTRLTVL.